This T cell receptor beta chain was retrieved from a study of T cell responses to AZD1222 COVID-19 vaccine. Study-wide results and limits: The peak T cell response came first, and repertoires were sampled only after it. Two AZD1222 administrations were followed by greater Spike-specific TCR breadth and depth. Unmutated variant regions are reportedly targeted by nearly half of spike-specific TCRs. Clonal diversity was possibly underestimated; the donors were predominantly white British and more often female.

Sequencing used immunoSEQ multiplex PCR; TCRdb keeps in-frame clones, though not all of them. Among 150,000 to 200,000 clones, about 95% were seen once, and the ten largest hold about 0.64%. As to this clone: Its antigen remains unknown.

With 0 bases removed from V and 4 bases from J, the gap between germline ends came to 7 bases. CDR1 is LNHNV, CDR2 YYDKDF, per germline (reference sequence). The CDR3 contains 14 residues. V usage is TRBV15 and J usage is TRBJ2-1; tentatively, D is TRBD1 or TRBD2 (5 bases each). This sequence originates from an adult in good health. This material consisted of peripheral blood, taken on day 0 of AZD1222 vaccination. The DNA of the CDR3 is TGTGCCACCAGCAGAGAGGGGGTTTACAATGAGCAGTTCTTC. Translating gives CATSREGVYNEQFF. The full variable domain, rest sourced from reference TRBV15 and TRBJ2-1, is DAMVIQNPRYQVTQFGKPVTLSCSQTLNHNVMYWYQQKSSQAPKLLFHYYDKDFNNEADTPDNFQSRRPNTSFCFLDIRSPGLGDTAMYLCATSREGVYNEQFFGPGTRLTVL.